A selection of T cell receptor beta chains follows, all from one sample in a study of T cell repertoires in cytomegalovirus infection. TCRdb ran MiXCR on the reads and lists one entry per CDR3 protein. The data contain hundreds of thousands of distinct CDR3 sequences, 20% to 25% of them singletons. The sequencing input was CD8+ T cells from PBMCs. The receptors were sampled from a human donor in good health (CMV status not recorded). Some clones in this sample may be carry-over from other donors' samples. CDR3s include the opening cysteine and the closing phenylalanine or tryptophan. Each record gives: CDR3 protein, V gene.

CDR3 protein: CSVEDTYRAGELFF
V gene: TRBV29-1

CDR3 protein: CASGPYLQGPRNEQFF
V gene: TRBV12-5

CDR3 protein: CASSLAVPTEYNEQFF
V gene: TRBV11-1

CDR3 protein: CASSPRAYGGYNEQFF
V gene: TRBV7-8

CDR3 protein: CASSYFSGTGQETQYF
V gene: TRBV6-5

CDR3 protein: CASSLGVSFGYEQYF
V gene: TRBV14

CDR3 protein: CASSQERYSETQYF
V gene: TRBV14

CDR3 protein: CASSFSPEAFF
V gene: TRBV12-3/TRBV12-4

CDR3 protein: CASSPAGTSSTDTQYF
V gene: TRBV7-9

CDR3 protein: CASSPPSGDYTDTQYF
V gene: TRBV18

CDR3 protein: CASMPGLRDTEAFF
V gene: TRBV6-5

CDR3 protein: CASSREQRDPSTDTQYF
V gene: TRBV14

CDR3 protein: CASSFTGQGPSNTGELFF
V gene: TRBV7-9

CDR3 protein: CSSSLEGLQETQYF
V gene: TRBV7-6

CDR3 protein: CSFGLAGSQETQYF
V gene: TRBV29-1

CDR3 protein: CASDRGAGYTF
V gene: TRBV2

CDR3 protein: CASSPRGTGGGYEQYF
V gene: TRBV7-2

CDR3 protein: CASSSIRLEASYEQYF
V gene: TRBV6-5

CDR3 protein: CSVVGGQADSYNEQFF
V gene: TRBV29-1

CDR3 protein: CASTRGGRETQYF
V gene: TRBV6-1

CDR3 protein: CASSEATGTKDGSPLHF
V gene: TRBV10-2

CDR3 protein: CSVPWGAYEQYF
V gene: TRBV29-1

CDR3 protein: CASSYSKVSTANYGYTF
V gene: TRBV6-2/TRBV6-3

CDR3 protein: CASSWQGDTGELFF
V gene: TRBV13

CDR3 protein: CATSRGPYIGTDTQYF
V gene: TRBV15

CDR3 protein: CASSGTSGGARETQYF
V gene: TRBV28

CDR3 protein: CASSHGTIGTDTQYF
V gene: TRBV6-6

CDR3 protein: CSARFGGGAYNEQFF
V gene: TRBV20-1

CDR3 protein: CASSTDRGNTEAFF
V gene: TRBV7-9

CDR3 protein: CASSGDIWGYGYTF
V gene: TRBV25-1